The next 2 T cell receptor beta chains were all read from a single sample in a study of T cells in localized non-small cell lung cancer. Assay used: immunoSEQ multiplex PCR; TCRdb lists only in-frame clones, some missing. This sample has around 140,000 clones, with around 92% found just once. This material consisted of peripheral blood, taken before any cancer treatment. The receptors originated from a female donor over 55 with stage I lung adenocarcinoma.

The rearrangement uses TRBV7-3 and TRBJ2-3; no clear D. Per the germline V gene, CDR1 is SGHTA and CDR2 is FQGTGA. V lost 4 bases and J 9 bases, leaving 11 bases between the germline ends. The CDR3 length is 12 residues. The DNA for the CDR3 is TGTGCCAGCAGCTCCGGCTCGTCCACGCAGTATTTT. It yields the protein CASSSGSSTQYF.

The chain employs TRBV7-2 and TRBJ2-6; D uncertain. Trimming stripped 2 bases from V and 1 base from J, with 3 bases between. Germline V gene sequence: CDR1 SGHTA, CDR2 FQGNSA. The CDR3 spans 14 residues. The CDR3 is CASSLISGANVLTF. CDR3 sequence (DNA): TGTGCCAGCAGCTTAATTTCTGGGGCCAACGTCCTGACTTTC.